Sequencing of this TCR beta chain was carried out in a study of cytotoxic CD8 clonotypes in ibrutinib-treated CLL. On this clone itself: Its antigen is as yet unknown.

General study results and limits: The clonality rise at ibrutinib response reflected private clonotype expansion.

Germline CDR1 is GTSNPN and CDR2 is SVGIG (reference sequence). The CDR3 is 15 amino acids. V trimming: 3 bases; J trimming: 0 bases; junction bases outside the gene matches: 7. Libraries were prepared by immunoSEQ multiplex PCR; TCRdb keeps only in-frame clonotypes and omits some of them. This sample has hundreds of thousands of clones, with more than 65% found just once. This sample comprised PBMCs, obtained before ibrutinib treatment. This chain connects TRBV30 to TRBJ1-1; TRBD1 matches 7 bases. The TCR originated in a human donor with chronic lymphocytic leukemia. This CDR3 reads CAWSRRGNMNTEAFF. The CDR3 DNA follows: TGTGCCTGGAGCCGCAGGGGGAACATGAACACTGAAGCTTTCTTT.